Shown below are 7 T cell receptor beta chains from a single sample sequenced in a study of OX40 agonist ivuxolimab in advanced cancers. This table comes from immunoSEQ multiplex PCR, and its TCRdb copy is limited to in-frame clones, with some not included. The sample includes roughly 110,000 clones, less than 95% seen only once; the top ten take roughly 0.5%. The sequencing here drew on CD4+ or CD8+ T cells sorted from blood, taken in a trial of the OX40 agonist ivuxolimab. The receptor set was obtained from an adult with an advanced solid tumor such as melanoma, head and neck, liver or kidney cancer.

CDR3 loop: CASSPPQRGYTGELFF. Written as DNA, the CDR3 is TGTGCCAGCAGCCCGCCACAGCGGGGCTACACCGGGGAGCTGTTTTTT. The genes are TRBV6-6 and TRBJ2-2; 7 positions match TRBD2. Germline-derived CDR1 and CDR2 are MNHNY and SVGAGI (reference sequence). V dropped 6 bases and J dropped 3; count of bases not matched to a gene: 10. The CDR3 contains 16 residues.

The CDR3 sequence is CASNNQYGNTEAFF. The CDR3 coding sequence is TGTGCCAGCAACAATCAATACGGGAACACTGAAGCTTTCTTT. V is TRBV28 and J is TRBJ1-1; D is ambiguous. Trimming pared 7 bases from V and 1 base from J, leaving 13 bases between. Per germline, CDR1 MDHEN and CDR2 SYDVKM. The CDR3 covers 14 residues.

This clone appeared once. The chain employs TRBV18 and TRBJ2-1; perhaps TRBD2 as D (7 bases). This CDR3 region has 16 residues. Germline V gene sequence: CDR1 KGHSH, CDR2 LQKENI. Trimming shortened V by 0 bases and J by 6 bases, and 15 bases separated the two germline ends. The CDR3 sequence: CASSPPGGPQVNEQFF. The CDR3 bases are TGTGCCAGCTCACCACCCGGGGGGCCCCAAGTCAATGAGCAGTTCTTC.

The chain couples TRBV6-9 to TRBJ1-5; possibly TRBD1 for D (5 bases). The CDR3 has 11 amino acids. Trimming removed 8 bases from V and 4 bases from J, with 6 bases in between. Germline V gene lookup returns CDR1 MNHGY and CDR2 SVAAGI. In nucleotides, the CDR3 is TGTGCCAGCGGGGCTAATCAGCCCCAGCATTTT. Translating it yields CASGANQPQHF.

The chain combines TRBV30 with TRBJ2-5; 9 bases fit TRBD1. The germline CDR1 and CDR2 sequences are GTSNPN and SVGIG (reference sequence). J gave up 4 bases and V 5 bases, and 14 bases lay outside the gene matches. This CDR3 has 16 residues. CDR3 in amino acids: CAWSDRGLAQRETQYF. In DNA form, the CDR3 reads TGTGCCTGGTCGGACAGGGGACTTGCACAAAGAGAGACCCAGTACTTC.

The CDR3 nucleotides read TGCGCCAGCAGCCAAATCACAGGTGCGAACACCGGGGAGCTGTTTTTT. Translated: CASSQITGANTGELFF. The chain links TRBV4-3 to TRBJ2-2; TRBD1 might be the D (5 bases). CDR1 and CDR2 (germline): LGHNA, YSLEER. The CDR3 has 16 residues. V lost 2 bases to trimming and J lost 0 bases, with 10 bases between them.

The chain employs TRBV6-6 and TRBJ2-3; D may be TRBD1 (5 bases). The CDR3 is 13 residues long. V lost 5 bases to trimming and J lost 0 bases, with 6 bases between them. CDR1 is MNHNY, CDR2 SVGAGI, per germline (reference sequence). CDR3 amino acids: CASSRQSTDTQYF. CDR3 DNA: TGTGCCAGCAGTAGACAGAGCACAGATACGCAGTATTTT.